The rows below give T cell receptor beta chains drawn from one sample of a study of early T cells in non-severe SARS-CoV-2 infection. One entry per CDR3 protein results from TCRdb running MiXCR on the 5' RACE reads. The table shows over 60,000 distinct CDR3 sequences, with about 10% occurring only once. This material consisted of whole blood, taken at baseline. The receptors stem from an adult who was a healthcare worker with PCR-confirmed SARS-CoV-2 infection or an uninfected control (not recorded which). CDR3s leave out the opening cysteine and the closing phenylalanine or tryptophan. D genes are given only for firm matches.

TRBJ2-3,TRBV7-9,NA,ASRLLVADTQY
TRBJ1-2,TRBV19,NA,ASSIAPGRDYGYT
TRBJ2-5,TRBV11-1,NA,ASSTPLRTSETQY
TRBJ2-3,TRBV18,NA,ASSPTDTQY
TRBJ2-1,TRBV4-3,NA,ASSQEGTARGEQF
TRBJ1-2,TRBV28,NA,ASIRADVKYGYT
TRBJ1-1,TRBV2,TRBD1,ASKLDREGLRTEAF
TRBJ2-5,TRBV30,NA,ASARGRQETQY
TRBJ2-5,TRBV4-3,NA,ASSQAARGAKETQY
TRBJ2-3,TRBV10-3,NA,AISETNLADTQY
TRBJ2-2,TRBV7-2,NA,ASSLGLGRPGELF
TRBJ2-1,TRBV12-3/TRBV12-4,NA,ASGEGDTLPQF
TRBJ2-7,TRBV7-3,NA,ASSLTGGGEQY
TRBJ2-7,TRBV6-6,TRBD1,ASSVGQGEIYEQY
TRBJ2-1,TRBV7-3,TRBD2,ASSLSRGGKQF
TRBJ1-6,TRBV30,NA,AWSAPGGRGRSYNSPLH
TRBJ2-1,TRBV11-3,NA,ASSWDTYNEQF
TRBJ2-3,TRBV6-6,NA,ASSLLGGKDTQY
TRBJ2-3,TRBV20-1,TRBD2,SASSRGGHGTQY
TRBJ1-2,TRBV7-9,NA,ASNPHRDGGYT
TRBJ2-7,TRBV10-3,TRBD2,ATGGSYEQY
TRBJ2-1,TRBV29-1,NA,SVAGATGHGNEQF
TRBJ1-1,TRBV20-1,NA,SARGVQGSGAVSTEAF
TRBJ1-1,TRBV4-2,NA,ASSQDGKTEKNTEAF
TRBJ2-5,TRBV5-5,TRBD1,ASSLDDRDTVGKTQY
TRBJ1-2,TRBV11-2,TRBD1,ASSTSMTRQGKFYGYT
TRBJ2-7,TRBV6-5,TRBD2,ASSYGSGANYEQY
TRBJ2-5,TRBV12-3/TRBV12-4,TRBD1,ASSSNRGETQY
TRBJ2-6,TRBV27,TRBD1,ASSLGTGGTGANVLT